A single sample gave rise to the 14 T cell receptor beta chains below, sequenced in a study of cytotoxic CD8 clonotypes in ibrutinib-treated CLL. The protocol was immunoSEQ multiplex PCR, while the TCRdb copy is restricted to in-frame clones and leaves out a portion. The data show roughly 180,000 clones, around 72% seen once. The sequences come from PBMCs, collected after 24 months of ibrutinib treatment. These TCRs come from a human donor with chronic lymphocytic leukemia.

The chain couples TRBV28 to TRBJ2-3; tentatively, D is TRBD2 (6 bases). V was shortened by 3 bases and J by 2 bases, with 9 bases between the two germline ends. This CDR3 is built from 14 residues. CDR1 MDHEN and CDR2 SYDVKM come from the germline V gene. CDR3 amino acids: CASSFTSNTDTQYF. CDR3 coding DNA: TGTGCCAGCAGTTTTACTAGCAACACAGATACGCAGTATTTT.

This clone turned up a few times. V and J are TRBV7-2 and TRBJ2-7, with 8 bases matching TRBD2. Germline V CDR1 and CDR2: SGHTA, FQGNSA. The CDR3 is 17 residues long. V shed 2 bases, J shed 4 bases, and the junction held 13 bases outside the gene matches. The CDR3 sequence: CASSLNPPGTSGYEQYF. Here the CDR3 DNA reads TGTGCCAGCAGCTTAAACCCTCCCGGGACTAGTGGTTACGAGCAGTACTTC. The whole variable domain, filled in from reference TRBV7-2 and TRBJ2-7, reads GAGVSQSPSNKVTEKGKDVELRCDPISGHTALYWYRQSLGQGLEFLIYFQGNSAPDKSGLPSDRFSAERTGGSVSTLTIQRTQQEDSAVYLCASSLNPPGTSGYEQYFGPGTRLTVT.

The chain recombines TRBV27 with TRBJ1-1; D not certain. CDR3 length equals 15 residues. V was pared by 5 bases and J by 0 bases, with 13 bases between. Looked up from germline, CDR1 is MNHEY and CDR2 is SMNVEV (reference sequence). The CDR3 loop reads CASSRRVAMNTEAFF. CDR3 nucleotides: TGTGCCAGCAGTCGCCGAGTGGCCATGAACACTGAAGCTTTCTTT.

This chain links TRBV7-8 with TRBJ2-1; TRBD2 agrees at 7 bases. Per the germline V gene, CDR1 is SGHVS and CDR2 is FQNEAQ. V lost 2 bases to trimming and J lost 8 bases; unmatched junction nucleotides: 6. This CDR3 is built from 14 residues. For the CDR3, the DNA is TGTGCCAGCAGCTTACTGCTAGCGGCGGATGAGCAGTTCTTC. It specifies CASSLLLAADEQFF.

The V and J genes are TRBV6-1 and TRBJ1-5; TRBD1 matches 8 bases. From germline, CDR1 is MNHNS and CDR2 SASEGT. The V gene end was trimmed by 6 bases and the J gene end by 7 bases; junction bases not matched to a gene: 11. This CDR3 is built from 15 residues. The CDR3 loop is CASSARQGPGQPQHF. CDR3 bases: TGTGCCAGCAGCGCCAGACAGGGGCCGGGGCAGCCCCAGCATTTT.

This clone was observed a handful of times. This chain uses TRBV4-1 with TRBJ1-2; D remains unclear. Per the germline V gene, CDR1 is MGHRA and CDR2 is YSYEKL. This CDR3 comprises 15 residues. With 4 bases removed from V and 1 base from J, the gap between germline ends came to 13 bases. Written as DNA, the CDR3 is TGCGCCAGCAGCCCGACTTTAGACATTAACTATGGCTACACCTTC. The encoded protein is CASSPTLDINYGYTF.

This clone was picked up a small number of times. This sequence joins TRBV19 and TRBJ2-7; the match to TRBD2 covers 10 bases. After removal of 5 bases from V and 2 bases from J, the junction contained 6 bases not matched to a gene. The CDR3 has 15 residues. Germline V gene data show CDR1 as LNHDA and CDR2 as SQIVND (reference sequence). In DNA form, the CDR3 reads TGTGCCAGTAGTGTAGCGGGAGGAGACCCCTACGAGCAGTACTTC. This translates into CASSVAGGDPYEQYF. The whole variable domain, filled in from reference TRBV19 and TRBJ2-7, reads DGGITQSPKYLFRKEGQNVTLSCEQNLNHDAMYWYRQDPGQGLRLIYYSQIVNDFQKGDIAEGYSVSREKKESFPLTVTSAQKNPTAFYLCASSVAGGDPYEQYFGPGTRLTVT.

The CDR3 loop is CATSRDPSGDEQFF. The CDR3 DNA is TGTGCCACCAGCAGAGATCCATCAGGCGATGAGCAGTTCTTC. The rearrangement links TRBV15 to TRBJ2-1; D gene uncertain. Trimming left V 0 bases short and J 8 bases short, with 11 bases between. From germline, CDR1 is LNHNV and CDR2 YYDKDF (reference sequence). The CDR3 is 14 residues long.

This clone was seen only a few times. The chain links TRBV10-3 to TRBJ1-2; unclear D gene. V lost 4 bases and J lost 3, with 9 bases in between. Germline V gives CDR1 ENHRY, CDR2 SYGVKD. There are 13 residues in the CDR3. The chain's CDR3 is CAISGGVDYGYTF. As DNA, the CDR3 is TGTGCCATCAGTGGGGGTGTCGACTATGGCTACACCTTC.

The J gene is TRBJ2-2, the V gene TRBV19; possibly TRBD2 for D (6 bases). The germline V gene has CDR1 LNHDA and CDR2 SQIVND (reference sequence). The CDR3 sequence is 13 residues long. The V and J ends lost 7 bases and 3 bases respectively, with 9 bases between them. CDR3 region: CASTGTYTGELFF. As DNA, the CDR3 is TGTGCCAGTACAGGGACTTACACCGGGGAGCTGTTTTTT.

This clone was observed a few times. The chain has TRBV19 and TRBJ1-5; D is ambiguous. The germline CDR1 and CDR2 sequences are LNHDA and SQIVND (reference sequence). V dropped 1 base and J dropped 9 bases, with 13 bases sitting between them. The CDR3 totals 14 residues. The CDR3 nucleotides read TGTGCCAGTAGTATAGGTCACGGCAAAGGGCCCCAGCATTTT. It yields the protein CASSIGHGKGPQHF.

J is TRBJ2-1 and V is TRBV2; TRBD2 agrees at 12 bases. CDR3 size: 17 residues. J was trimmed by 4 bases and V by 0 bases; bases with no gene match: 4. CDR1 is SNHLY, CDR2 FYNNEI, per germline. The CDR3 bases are TGTGCCAGCAGTGAAGCTGGTACTAGCGGGGGGTACAATGAGCAGTTCTTC. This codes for CASSEAGTSGGYNEQFF.

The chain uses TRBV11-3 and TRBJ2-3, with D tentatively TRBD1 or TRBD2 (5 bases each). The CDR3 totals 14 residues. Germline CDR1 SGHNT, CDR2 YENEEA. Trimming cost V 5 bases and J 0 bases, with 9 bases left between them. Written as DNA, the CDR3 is TGTGCCAGCAGCCAGGGACGGAGCACAGATACGCAGTATTTT. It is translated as CASSQGRSTDTQYF.

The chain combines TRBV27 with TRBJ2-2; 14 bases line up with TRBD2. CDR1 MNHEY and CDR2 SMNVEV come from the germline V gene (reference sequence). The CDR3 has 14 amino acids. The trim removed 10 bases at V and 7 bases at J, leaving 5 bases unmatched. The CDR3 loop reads CATRLAGGGGELFF. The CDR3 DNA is TGTGCCACCCGACTAGCGGGAGGGGGCGGGGAGCTGTTTTTT.